The clone carrying this TCR beta chain was recorded many times. No cell sorting was done before RNA was extracted from the tissue. This specimen comes from a study of tumor and adjacent non-tumor tissue in lung cancer. CDR3 size: 15 residues. With 7 bases clipped from V and 6 bases from J, the junction kept 11 bases outside the gene matches. Per the germline V gene, CDR1 is MGHRA and CDR2 is YSYEKL. The library came from three nested PCR rounds adapted from ARM-PCR protocols. TCRdb called the multiplex PCR reads again in MiXCR, with one record for every CDR3 protein. The sample shows some 84,000 distinct CDR3 sequences, around 59% of them seen only once.

The chain joins TRBV4-1 to TRBJ2-1, with 8 bases identical to TRBD2. Sequencing input: lung tumor tissue. The source of this sequence is a man between 65 and 85 years old with non-small cell lung cancer. The CDR3 loop is CASTALGLAGNEQFF. CDR3 DNA sequence: TGCGCCAGCACGGCCCTAGGACTAGCTGGCAATGAGCAGTTCTTC.